Listed below are T cell receptor beta chains from one sample, sequenced in a study of cytomegalovirus exposure and HLA in healthy donors. The assay was immunoSEQ multiplex PCR, and TCRdb's table has in-frame clones only and misses some. The sample has roughly 190,000 clones; around 80% are singletons. The sequenced sample consisted of PBMCs. These receptors came from a woman in her forties in good health and CMV-seronegative. The CDR3 runs from the conserved cysteine through the conserved F or W. A D gene is named only where the DNA matches it firmly. Clone size appears in some rows only: once, few, many, or a class for an expanded clone.

NA | NA | TRBJ2-1 | TRBV10-2 | CASSKSRVRRYEQFF | TGCGCCAGCAGTAAGAGCCGGGTCAGGAGGTATGAGCAGTTCTTC
NA | NA | TRBJ1-3 | TRBV5-6 | CASSLAGGQGNTIYF | TGTGCCAGCAGCTTGGCCGGGGGGCAAGGAAACACCATATATTTT
TRBD1 | NA | TRBJ1-1 | TRBV7-2 | CASSARGVSEAFF | TGTGCCAGCAGCGCCAGGGGGGTAAGTGAAGCTTTCTTT
TRBD1 | NA | TRBJ1-5 | TRBV27 | CASSPTGGVAKPQHF | TGTGCCAGCAGCCCAACAGGGGGCGTCGCGAAGCCCCAGCATTTT
TRBD1 | NA | TRBJ2-2 | TRBV2 | CASRDRVNTGELFF | TGTGCCAGTAGGGACAGGGTAAACACCGGGGAGCTGTTTTTT
NA | NA | TRBJ1-2 | TRBV6-6 | CASSRAGARDYGYTF | TGTGCCAGCAGTCGCGCGGGGGCGAGGGACTATGGCTACACCTTC
TRBD1 | once | TRBJ2-1 | TRBV14 | CASSDRGQFDEQFF | TGTGCCAGCAGCGATAGGGGGCAGTTTGATGAGCAGTTCTTC
NA | NA | TRBJ1-4 | TRBV4-3 | CASSQDVRGSANEKLFF | TGCGCCAGCAGCCAAGATGTGCGGGGGTCAGCTAATGAAAAACTGTTTTTT
TRBD1 | NA | TRBJ1-2 | TRBV27 | CASKRQGTYGYTF | TGTGCCAGCAAAAGACAGGGAACCTATGGCTACACCTTC
NA | NA | TRBJ2-3 | TRBV6-4 | CASSALGSVGDTQYF | TGTGCCAGCAGTGCCCTTGGGAGTGTAGGAGATACGCAGTATTTT
TRBD1 | NA | TRBJ1-2 | TRBV6-1 | CASSDRGSPNYGYTF | TGTGCCAGCAGTGACAGGGGGTCCCCTAACTATGGCTACACCTTC
NA | NA | TRBJ1-2 | TRBV29-1 | CSAWGVDGYTF | TGCAGCGCGTGGGGGGTTGATGGCTACACCTTC
TRBD1 | NA | TRBJ1-5 | TRBV7-2 | CASSLWQGEGNQPQHF | TGTGCCAGCAGCTTATGGCAGGGGGAAGGCAATCAGCCCCAGCATTTT
TRBD1 | NA | TRBJ1-4 | TRBV5-1 | CASSPGDRVEKLFF | TGCGCCAGCAGCCCTGGGGACAGGGTGGAAAAACTGTTTTTT
NA | once | TRBJ1-4 | TRBV27 | CASSSVNEKLFF | TGTGCCAGCAGTTCGGTTAATGAAAAACTGTTTTTT
NA | NA | TRBJ2-3 | TRBV5-6 | CASSLGGGPTDTQYF | TGTGCCAGCAGCTTGGGCGGGGGCCCTACGGATACGCAGTATTTT
NA | NA | TRBJ1-1 | TRBV2 | CASTTDTLGAFF | TGTGCCAGCACTACGGACACCTTAGGAGCTTTCTTT
TRBD2 | NA | TRBJ2-4 | TRBV19 | CASSILGTSGRGNIQYF | TGTGCCAGTAGTATACTCGGGACTAGCGGGAGAGGAAACATTCAGTACTTC
NA | NA | TRBJ2-1 | TRBV2 | CASNVEAAELGEQFF | TGTGCCAGCAACGTCGAAGCGGCGGAGCTGGGTGAGCAGTTCTTC
NA | NA | TRBJ1-2 | TRBV11-2 | CASSPIQGYTF | TGTGCCAGCAGCCCCATTCAGGGCTACACCTTC
NA | NA | TRBJ2-7 | TRBV30 | CAWSRGYEQYF | TGTGCCTGGAGTCGGGGGTACGAGCAGTACTTC
NA | NA | TRBJ1-1 | TRBV7-3 | CASSYRIGEAFF | TGTGCCAGCAGTTACAGAATTGGGGAAGCTTTCTTT
NA | NA | TRBJ1-6 | TRBV30 | CAWSGMGGYNSPLHF | TGTGCCTGGAGTGGGATGGGGGGGTATAATTCACCCCTCCACTTT
NA | few | TRBJ2-5 | TRBV19 | CATRPGGSDETQYF | TGTGCCACCCGACCAGGAGGTAGCGACGAGACCCAGTACTTC
NA | NA | TRBJ1-1 | TRBV5-6 | CASSLVYRGFTEAFF | TGTGCCAGCAGCTTGGTGTATAGGGGATTCACTGAAGCTTTCTTT
NA | NA | TRBJ1-4 | TRBV9 | CASSEGSHARGLSEKLFF | TGTGCCAGCAGCGAAGGATCACACGCGAGAGGGTTGAGTGAAAAACTGTTTTTT
NA | NA | TRBJ1-1 | TRBV5-1 | CASSLAPGPDTEAFF | TGCGCCAGCAGCTTGGCCCCAGGGCCAGACACTGAAGCTTTCTTT
NA | NA | TRBJ1-2 | TRBV6-5 | CASRRGARAYGYTF | TGTGCCAGCAGGCGGGGGGCGCGTGCCTATGGCTACACCTTC
TRBD2 | NA | TRBJ2-3 | TRBV5-1 | CASSLRLAGDTDTQYF | TGCGCCAGCAGCCTGCGACTAGCGGGAGATACAGATACGCAGTATTTT
TRBD2 | NA | TRBJ2-2 | TRBV19 | CASSTKLAGGPFLTGELFF | TGTGCCAGTAGTACGAAACTAGCGGGAGGGCCTTTTCTCACCGGGGAGCTGTTTTTT
NA | NA | TRBJ1-6 | TRBV7-9 | CASSLGTDSPLHF | TGTGCCAGCAGCTTAGGGACAGATTCACCCCTCCACTTT
NA | NA | TRBJ1-1 | TRBV30 | CAGRVGGLNTEAFF | TGTGCTGGGAGGGTTGGGGGTTTGAACACTGAAGCTTTCTTT
NA | NA | TRBJ1-3 | TRBV7-3 | CASSLWGGPRAGNTIYF | TGTGCCAGCAGCTTATGGGGCGGCCCCCGTGCTGGAAACACCATATATTTT
TRBD1 | NA | TRBJ2-1 | TRBV4-2 | CASSQVYGTGVSGSYNEQFF | TGTGCCAGCAGCCAAGTGTACGGGACAGGGGTAAGCGGCTCCTACAATGAGCAGTTCTTC
NA | NA | TRBJ1-3 | TRBV28 | CASRLQVGGNTIYF | TGTGCCAGCAGACTACAGGTTGGCGGAAACACCATATATTTT
NA | NA | TRBJ1-1 | TRBV29-1 | CSAKNPPGENTEAFF | TGCAGCGCCAAAAACCCCCCAGGGGAGAACACTGAAGCTTTCTTT
NA | NA | TRBJ2-3 | TRBV5-4 | CASSPHSRPSDTQYF | TGTGCCAGCAGCCCTCACTCGCGCCCTTCAGATACGCAGTATTTT
NA | NA | TRBJ1-2 | TRBV9 | CASSPPPRDYGYTF | TGTGCCAGCAGCCCCCCCCCGAGGGACTATGGCTACACCTTC
NA | NA | TRBJ1-2 | TRBV6-1 | CASSDPRQDTNYGYTF | TGTGCCAGCAGTGATCCCCGACAGGATACAAACTATGGCTACACCTTC
NA | NA | TRBJ1-1 | TRBV10-3 | CATNGQQNTEAFF | TGTGCCACCAACGGACAGCAGAACACTGAAGCTTTCTTT
NA | few | TRBJ1-3 | TRBV10-3 | CAISESRGNTIYF | TGTGCCATCAGTGAGTCGAGGGGAAACACCATATATTTT
TRBD1 | NA | TRBJ1-2 | TRBV19 | CASSRPRDSGGYTF | TGTGCCAGTAGCCGCCCCCGGGACAGCGGGGGCTACACCTTC
TRBD1 | once | TRBJ2-6 | TRBV28 | CASSSTGSRTGANVLTF | TGTGCCAGCAGTTCGACAGGGTCCCGAACTGGGGCCAACGTCCTGACTTTC
NA | few | TRBJ1-5 | TRBV15 | CATSRDFDQPQHF | TGTGCCACCAGCAGAGATTTCGATCAGCCCCAGCATTTT
TRBD1 | NA | TRBJ2-7 | TRBV7-2 | CASSHTPGTGYYEQYF | TGTGCCAGCAGCCACACCCCCGGGACAGGGTACTACGAGCAGTACTTC
TRBD1 | NA | TRBJ2-3 | TRBV9 | CASREQGADTDTQYF | TGTGCCAGCAGGGAACAGGGGGCGGACACAGATACGCAGTATTTT
NA | NA | TRBJ2-5 | TRBV7-3 | CASSLTRSETQYF | TGTGCCAGCAGCCTTACGAGGTCGGAGACCCAGTACTTC
NA | NA | TRBJ2-4 | TRBV5-1 | CASSLGQLMDIQYF | TGCGCCAGCAGCTTGGGACAATTGATGGACATTCAGTACTTC
TRBD1 | NA | TRBJ1-2 | TRBV11-1 | CASSFSSQGAKGYTF | TGTGCCAGCAGCTTCAGCAGCCAGGGGGCAAAAGGCTACACCTTC
NA | NA | TRBJ2-7 | TRBV30 | CAWSLYRGTLYSNHYEQYF | TGTGCCTGGAGTCTTTACCGGGGGACTTTATACAGTAACCACTACGAGCAGTACTTC
NA | few | TRBJ2-1 | TRBV4-2 | CASSLGRAGDNNEQFF | TGTGCCAGCAGCCTAGGGAGAGCGGGTGATAACAATGAGCAGTTCTTC
TRBD2 | NA | TRBJ2-1 | TRBV9 | CASSTGLAGAGNEQFF | TGTGCCAGCAGTACAGGACTAGCGGGAGCGGGCAATGAGCAGTTCTTC
TRBD1 | once | TRBJ2-7 | TRBV2 | CASSRLQGTYEQYF | TGTGCCAGCAGTCGGTTACAGGGGACCTACGAGCAGTACTTC
NA | NA | TRBJ2-2 | TRBV7-9 | CASSLASLVGELFF | TGTGCCAGCAGCTTAGCGTCCTTAGTCGGGGAGCTGTTTTTT
TRBD1 | NA | TRBJ1-2 | TRBV28 | CASSRTGRDYGYTF | TGTGCCAGCAGCAGGACAGGGCGCGACTATGGCTACACCTTC
TRBD1 | NA | TRBJ2-7 | TRBV6-5 | CASSRSYRGGGEQYF | TGTGCCAGCAGTCGGAGTTACAGGGGCGGCGGCGAGCAGTACTTC
NA | NA | TRBJ1-2 | TRBV6-6 | CASQPDLQRLYGYTF | TGTGCCAGCCAACCGGACTTACAACGCCTTTATGGCTACACCTTC